Each of the 15 T cell receptor beta chains below was sequenced from the same sample in a study of blood T cell repertoires in COVID-19. Assay used: immunoSEQ multiplex PCR; TCRdb lists only in-frame clones, some missing. Of over 150,000 clones listed, roughly 82% are singletons. Sample: PBMCs or T cells enriched from blood (not recorded which). The receptor source for this set is a man aged 40-49 years who had recovered from COVID-19.

A note on this clone: The junction differs from germline at one of its ends, possibly a read error. The chain uses TRBV9 and TRBJ2-3; a weak D match, TRBD2 (6 bases). Germline V gene sequence: CDR1 SGDLS, CDR2 YYNGEE. The CDR3 is made up of 13 amino acids. The CDR3, as DNA: TGTGCCAGCGGCGTCGGGAGCAGGGATACGCAGTATTTT. It specifies CASGVGSRDTQYF.

This clone was counted once. The V gene is TRBV24-1, the J gene TRBJ2-1; TRBD2 might be the D (6 bases). Germline V gene lookup returns CDR1 KGHDR and CDR2 SFDVKD. Trimming took 3 bases from V and 6 from J, leaving 11 bases between them. The CDR3 is 14 amino acids. This chain's CDR3 is CATSDILSGNEQFF. CDR3 DNA sequence: TGTGCCACCAGTGATATCCTTAGCGGCAATGAGCAGTTCTTC.

This chain uses TRBV9 with TRBJ2-5; D perhaps matches TRBD1 (6 bases). V was pared by 3 bases and J by 5 bases, with 17 bases between. The CDR3 runs 15 residues. Per germline, CDR1 SGDLS and CDR2 YYNGEE. DNA of the CDR3: TGTGCCAGCAGCGGGACGGGACAAGGGCAGGAGACCCAGTACTTC. Translated: CASSGTGQGQETQYF.

The genes are TRBV28 and TRBJ2-1, with 7 bases that match TRBD2. Losses at the gene ends were 5 bases for V and 5 bases for J; bases not matched to a gene: 12. CDR1 and CDR2 from the germline V gene are MDHEN and SYDVKM. This CDR3 contains 16 residues. CDR3 nucleotides: TGTGCCAGCAGTACGGCCCGGGAGGCGGGGCACAATGAGCAGTTCTTC. Protein: CASSTAREAGHNEQFF.

The V call is TRBV27, the J call TRBJ2-2; D may be TRBD1 (5 bases). There are 17 residues in the CDR3. Trimming cost V 2 bases and J 4 bases, with 17 bases left between them. CDR1 is MNHEY and CDR2 is SMNVEV in the germline V gene (reference sequence). CDR3 sequence reads: CASSLRQAAGPTGELFF. The CDR3 DNA reads as TGTGCCAGCAGTTTAAGGCAGGCGGCAGGGCCCACCGGGGAGCTGTTTTTT.

The chain carries TRBV19 and TRBJ2-5; 7 bases map to TRBD1. Germline CDR1 LNHDA, CDR2 SQIVND (reference sequence). Trimming removed 6 bases from V and 6 bases from J; junction bases left unmatched: 10. This CDR3 comprises 14 residues. This chain's CDR3 is CASRGDRAGKTQYF. CDR3 DNA sequence: TGTGCCAGTAGAGGAGACAGGGCCGGGAAGACCCAGTACTTC.

This chain joins TRBV11-2 and TRBJ2-3; 7 nucleotides align to TRBD2. J gave up 2 bases and V 2 bases, and 7 bases lay outside the gene matches. CDR3 length: 16 amino acids. The germline V gene encodes CDR1 SGHAT and CDR2 FQNNGV. CDR3 DNA sequence: TGTGCCAGCAGCTTAATCCTAGCGGCTAACACAGATACGCAGTATTTT. Its protein product is CASSLILAANTDTQYF.

CDR3 DNA sequence: TGTGCCAGCAGCTCCCCAGGGAACACCGGGGAGCTGTTTTTT. It translates to CASSSPGNTGELFF. The V and J genes are TRBV7-3 and TRBJ2-2, with D uncertain. This CDR3 spans 14 amino acids. The germline gives CDR1 SGHTA, CDR2 FQGTGA. V lost 4 bases and J 1 base, leaving 7 bases between the germline ends.

This clone has only one observation. The chain carries TRBV30 and TRBJ1-4; no clear D gene. The germline CDR1 and CDR2 sequences are GTSNPN and SVGIG (reference sequence). The length of the CDR3 is 16 residues. V dropped 0 bases and J dropped 0 bases, with 11 bases sitting between them. The CDR3: CAWSVSVSATNEKLFF. DNA for the CDR3: TGTGCCTGGAGTGTCTCAGTGTCTGCAACTAATGAAAAACTGTTTTTT.

The chain joins TRBV19 to TRBJ1-1; D is undetermined. V was pared by 7 bases and J by 3 bases, with 15 bases between. The CDR3 is made up of 14 amino acids. The germline V gene has CDR1 LNHDA and CDR2 SQIVND (reference sequence). The CDR3 region has the DNA TGTGCCAGTACCCCGAGGAGGCGGGACACTGAAGCTTTCTTT. Protein product: CASTPRRRDTEAFF. The full variable domain, its missing parts supplied by reference TRBV19 and TRBJ1-1, is DGGITQSPKYLFRKEGQNVTLSCEQNLNHDAMYWYRQDPGQGLRLIYYSQIVNDFQKGDIAEGYSVSREKKESFPLTVTSAQKNPTAFYLCASTPRRRDTEAFFGQGTRLTVV.

This clone has a single count. Relative to the germline gene, one junction end is altered; a read error may explain this. This chain links TRBV7-7 with TRBJ2-7, with 8 bases fitting TRBD1. The length of the CDR3 is 15 residues. Germline V lookup: CDR1 SSHAT, CDR2 FNYEAQ (reference sequence). The CDR3, as DNA: TGTGCTAGCAGCTACGGACAGGGTGGGGACTACGAGCAGTACTTC. Protein product: CASSYGQGGDYEQYF.

This clone was counted only a few times. The chain carries TRBV5-4 and TRBJ1-1; D gene ambiguous. The germline CDR1 and CDR2 sequences are SGHNT and YYREEE (reference sequence). CDR3 length equals 16 residues. Trimming took 2 bases from V and 1 from J, leaving 15 bases between them. The CDR3 spells CASSFDSSAGNTEAFF. The CDR3 DNA is TGTGCCAGCAGCTTTGATTCGTCGGCGGGGAACACTGAAGCTTTCTTT.

V is TRBV4-3 and J is TRBJ2-5; 9 bases map to TRBD2. This CDR3 is built from 16 residues. Per the germline V gene, CDR1 is LGHNA and CDR2 is YSLEER. J lost 4 bases, V lost 3 bases, and 9 bases had no gene match. The CDR3 here is CASSQTSGSRTETQYF. The CDR3 DNA follows: TGCGCCAGCAGCCAGACTAGCGGATCCCGAACAGAGACCCAGTACTTC.

Note on this clone: One end of the junction fails to match germline, which may point to a read error. The rearrangement uses TRBV7-7 and TRBJ2-1; 8 bases are a match to TRBD2. The CDR3 is made up of 15 amino acids. Germline-derived CDR1 and CDR2 are SSHAT and FNYEAQ (reference sequence). The CDR3 sequence is CASSPSGRGVGEQFF. The CDR3 DNA reads TGTGCTAGCAGCCCCAGCGGGAGAGGAGTAGGCGAGCAGTTCTTC. Based on the CDR3 plus reference TRBV7-7 and TRBJ2-1, the full variable domain is GAGVSQSPRYKVTKRGQDVTLRCDPISSHATLYWYQQALGQGPEFLTYFNYEAQPDKSGLPSDRFSAERPEGSISTLTIQRTEQRDSAMYRCASSPSGRGVGEQFFGPGTRLTVL.

The J gene is TRBJ1-6, the V gene TRBV7-3; possible D gene TRBD1, 6 bases. The CDR3 runs to 15 residues. Trimming took off 2 bases at V and 6 bases at J, with 11 bases between the two ends. Germline V gives CDR1 SGHTA, CDR2 FQGTGA. The CDR3 loop is CASSLSGGPNSPLHF. CDR3 in DNA: TGTGCCAGCAGCTTATCGGGGGGGCCTAATTCACCCCTCCACTTT.